This TCR beta chain comes out of a study of blood T cell repertoires in COVID-19. Only in-frame clones appear in the TCRdb table, and some are missing; sequencing was by immunoSEQ multiplex PCR. The sample gives around 87,000 clones, roughly 90% of which show up once; approximately 1.6% is in the top ten. From germline, CDR1 is SGHAT and CDR2 FQNNGV. There are 16 residues in the CDR3. With 4 bases clipped from V and 0 bases from J, the junction kept 0 bases outside the gene matches. This TCR derives from a human donor with active COVID-19. The donor label of this sample is uncertain. The specimen sequenced was peripheral blood. The rearrangement links TRBV11-2 to TRBJ2-1; 13 bases are a match to TRBD2. Written as DNA, the CDR3 is TGTGCCAGCAGCTGGACTAGCGGGAGCTCCTACAATGAGCAGTTCTTC. This sequence encodes CASSWTSGSSYNEQFF.